This T cell receptor beta chain was identified in a study of blood T cell repertoires in COVID-19. At the level of the study: Both acute and convalescent COVID-19 samples were obtained from the United States, Italy and Spain. PBMCs, B-cell-depleted T cells, or T cells provided the cDNA or gDNA that made up the material.

The germline V gene has CDR1 MNHEY and CDR2 SVGEGT. V was trimmed by 7 bases and J by 4 bases, leaving 17 bases between them. There are 14 residues in the CDR3. Authors' processing steps: Amplification of reference gene primers provided the estimated nucleated cell counts. TCRdb keeps only in-frame clones here, not all; method: immunoSEQ multiplex PCR. V and J calls and clone size are those listed in that table; D and trimming were worked out from the DNA. Of about 68,000 clones listed, 86% are singletons. The V and J genes are TRBV6-2 or TRBV6-3 and TRBJ2-7, with D unresolved. The sequence derives from a young man with acute or convalescent COVID-19. Source material: peripheral blood. The chain's CDR3 is CASTPDLGSYEQYF. Written as DNA, the CDR3 is TGTGCCAGCACCCCGGATCTAGGTTCTTACGAGCAGTACTTC.